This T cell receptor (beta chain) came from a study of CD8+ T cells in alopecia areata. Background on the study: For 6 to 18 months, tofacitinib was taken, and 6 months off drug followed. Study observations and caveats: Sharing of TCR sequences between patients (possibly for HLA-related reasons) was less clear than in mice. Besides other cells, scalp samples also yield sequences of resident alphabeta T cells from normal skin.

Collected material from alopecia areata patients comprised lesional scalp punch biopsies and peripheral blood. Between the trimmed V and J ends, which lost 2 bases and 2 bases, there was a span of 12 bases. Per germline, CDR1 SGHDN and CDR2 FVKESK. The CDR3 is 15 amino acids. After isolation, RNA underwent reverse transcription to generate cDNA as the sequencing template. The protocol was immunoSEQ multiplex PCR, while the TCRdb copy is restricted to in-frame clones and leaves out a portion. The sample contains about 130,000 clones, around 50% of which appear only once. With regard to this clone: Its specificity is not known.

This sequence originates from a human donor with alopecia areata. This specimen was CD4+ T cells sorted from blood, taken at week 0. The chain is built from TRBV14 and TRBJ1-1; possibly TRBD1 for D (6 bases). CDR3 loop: CASSQMTGINTEAFF. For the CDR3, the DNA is TGTGCCAGCAGCCAAATGACAGGCATTAACACTGAAGCTTTCTTT. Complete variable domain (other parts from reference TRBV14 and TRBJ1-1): EAGVTQFPSHSVIEKGQTVTLRCDPISGHDNLYWYRRVMGKEIKFLLHFVKESKQDESGMPNNRFLAERTGGTYSTLKVQPAELEDSGVYFCASSQMTGINTEAFFGQGTRLTVV.